Each of the 31 T cell receptor beta chains below was sequenced from the same sample in a study of CD8 T cells in Susac syndrome. RNA totalling about 0.45 to 1 ug underwent reverse transcription with random hexamers. TCRdb re-called the immunoSEQ multiplex PCR reads through MiXCR, storing one row per CDR3 protein. The profile covers 75,000 to 95,000 distinct CDR3 sequences, with approximately 94% appearing a single time and 0.4% to 0.55% taken by the ten largest. The specimen was CD8+ T cells from PBMCs. The receptors here all came from a human donor with Susac syndrome.

This clonotype was found once. V and J are TRBV10-3 and TRBJ2-7; D is uncertain. This CDR3 has 13 residues. Germline loops: CDR1 ENHRY, CDR2 SYGVKD. V was clipped by 4 bases and J by 8 bases, with 15 bases between them. In DNA form, the CDR3 reads TGTGCCATCAGTGGGGAATTGCTGGTACAGCAGTACTTC. The encoded protein is CAISGELLVQQYF.

This chain connects TRBV5-1 to TRBJ2-3, with TRBD1 identical over 7 bases. J gave up 6 bases and V 4 bases, and 5 bases lay outside the gene matches. The germline V gene has CDR1 SGHRS and CDR2 YFSETQ. The CDR3 consists of 13 residues. The CDR3 DNA follows: TGCGCCAGCAGCACAACAGGGGCTGATACGCAGTATTTT. Protein product: CASSTTGADTQYF.

This clonotype was picked up one time. This chain uses TRBV10-3 with TRBJ1-5; D remains ambiguous. CDR1 is ENHRY and CDR2 is SYGVKD in the germline V gene. The CDR3 is made up of 13 amino acids. V gave up 4 bases and J gave up 6 bases, with 10 bases separating them. The CDR3 here is CAISGGEPQPQHF. The CDR3 DNA reads TGTGCCATCAGTGGCGGGGAGCCTCAGCCCCAGCATTTT.

This chain joins TRBV15 and TRBJ1-3; weak D call: TRBD1 (6 bases). The V end lost 6 bases, the J end lost 1 base, and 13 bases lay between the germline ends. There are 15 residues in the CDR3. CDR1 LNHNV and CDR2 YYDKDF come from the germline V gene (reference sequence). CDR3 sequence: CATRTGGSSGNTIYF. The CDR3 bases are TGTGCCACCAGGACAGGAGGTAGTTCTGGAAACACCATATATTTT. The full variable domain, with the rest looked up from reference TRBV15 and TRBJ1-3, is DAMVIQNPRYQVTQFGKPVTLSCSQTLNHNVMYWYQQKSSQAPKLLFHYYDKDFNNEADTPDNFQSRRPNTSFCFLDIRSPGLGDTAMYLCATRTGGSSGNTIYFGEGSWLTVV.

The chain has TRBV30 and TRBJ1-1; D is possibly TRBD1 (6 bases). CDR3 size: 13 residues. The ends were cut back, 0 bases at V and 4 bases at J, with 9 bases in the middle. The germline CDR1 and CDR2 sequences are GTSNPN and SVGIG (reference sequence). As DNA, the CDR3 is TGTGCCTGGAGTGTAGGGGGGGGCACTGAAGCTTTCTTT. Translating it yields CAWSVGGGTEAFF.

Notes on this clonotype: An end of the junction does not agree with germline; a read error may underlie this. The chain carries TRBV7-7 and TRBJ2-5; D ambiguous. CDR3 length equals 14 residues. The germline gives CDR1 SSHAT, CDR2 FNYEAQ (reference sequence). The CDR3 region has the DNA TGTGCTAGCAGCTTAGGGCGTCGCCAAGAGACCCAGTACTTC. It encodes CASSLGRRQETQYF. Supplemented by reference TRBV7-7 and TRBJ2-5, the full variable domain reads GAGVSQSPRYKVTKRGQDVTLRCDPISSHATLYWYQQALGQGPEFLTYFNYEAQPDKSGLPSDRFSAERPEGSISTLTIQRTEQRDSAMYRCASSLGRRQETQYFGPGTRLLVL.

The chain has TRBV28 and TRBJ1-4; possible D gene TRBD1, 6 bases. This CDR3 is 13 amino acids long. Germline V lookup: CDR1 MDHEN, CDR2 SYDVKM. Trimming left V 1 base short and J 8 bases short, with 8 bases between. The CDR3 sequence is CASSLSGQEKLFF. The CDR3 DNA is TGTGCCAGCAGTTTATCCGGACAGGAAAAACTGTTTTTT.

The rearrangement links TRBV7-9 to TRBJ2-1, with D possibly being TRBD2 (5 bases). Trimming took 5 bases from V and 4 from J, leaving 15 bases between them. Germline-derived CDR1 and CDR2 are SEHNR and FQNEAQ (reference sequence). The CDR3 is made up of 15 amino acids. In nucleotides, the CDR3 is TGTGCCAGCAGCCCCACCCTAGCTGATTACAATGAGCAGTTCTTC. Protein sequence: CASSPTLADYNEQFF.

The rearrangement uses TRBV24-1 and TRBJ2-3; tentative D call: TRBD1 (5 bases). The CDR3 contains 14 residues. Germline-derived CDR1 and CDR2 are KGHDR and SFDVKD. V was trimmed by 4 bases and J by 4 bases, leaving 11 bases between them. CDR3 coding DNA: TGTGCCACCAGTGAACCTCGACAGCCAGATACGCAGTATTTT. Protein sequence: CATSEPRQPDTQYF.

The rearrangement uses TRBV7-2 and TRBJ2-3; D perhaps matches TRBD1 (7 bases). The V end lost 5 bases, the J end lost 2 bases, and 17 bases lay between the germline ends. The CDR3 covers 16 residues. Looked up from germline, CDR1 is SGHTA and CDR2 is FQGNSA. The CDR3 sequence is CASSPQGGRPTDTQYF. In DNA form, the CDR3 reads TGTGCCAGCAGCCCTCAGGGGGGTCGACCCACAGATACGCAGTATTTT.

The chain uses TRBV2 and TRBJ2-4; no firm D call. CDR3 length equals 11 residues. Germline loops: CDR1 SNHLY, CDR2 FYNNEI. The CDR3 protein is CAHLAKNIQYF. The CDR3 nucleotides are TGTGCGCACCTAGCCAAAAACATTCAGTACTTC.

Worth noting for this clonotype: Because the CDR3's place on the DNA is in doubt, the DNA is left out and the CDR3 is given as listed by TCRdb. This chain joins TRBV2 and TRBJ2-3; the tabulated D call, TRBD2, remains unverified against the DNA. Germline values: CDR1 SNHLY, CDR2 FYNNEI. Including both end residues, the CDR3 is 16 amino acids long. CDR3 in amino acids: CASILASGPSTDTQYF.

The V and J genes are TRBV20-1 and TRBJ2-3; D is undetermined. Trimming cost V 5 bases and J 5 bases, with 14 bases left between them. Germline CDR1 and CDR2: DFQATT and SNEGSKA (reference sequence). The CDR3 consists of 13 residues. CDR3: CSARFVTGDTQYF. CDR3 coding DNA: TGCAGTGCTCGCTTTGTGACGGGAGATACGCAGTATTTT.

The rearrangement links TRBV27 to TRBJ1-4, with D unclear. This CDR3 region has 16 residues. V lost 3 bases to trimming and J lost 8 bases, with 19 bases between them. The germline gives CDR1 MNHEY, CDR2 SMNVEV (reference sequence). CDR3: CASSFAWSQSREKLFF. As DNA, the CDR3 is TGTGCCAGCAGTTTTGCGTGGTCACAAAGCAGGGAAAAACTGTTTTTT.

The J gene is TRBJ2-5, the V gene TRBV19; 9 bases map to TRBD2. Germline V gene lookup returns CDR1 LNHDA and CDR2 SQIVND (reference sequence). The CDR3 covers 13 residues. Trimming cost V 6 bases and J 5 bases; bases outside gene matches: 4. CDR3 bases: TGTGCCAGTAGGGTAGCGGGAGACGAGACCCAGTACTTC. This encodes CASRVAGDETQYF.

This clonotype was seen a single time. The genes are TRBV9 and TRBJ1-2, with D hard to call. CDR3 length: 15 residues. V dropped 0 bases and J dropped 4 bases, with 13 bases sitting between them. Germline V gene sequence: CDR1 SGDLS, CDR2 YYNGEE. The CDR3 coding sequence is TGTGCCAGCAGCGTAGCTGGATCGCAGAGCTATGGCTACACCTTC. Its translation: CASSVAGSQSYGYTF.

This clonotype was observed once. This rearrangement joins TRBV20-1 to TRBJ2-1; D perhaps matches TRBD2 (6 bases). The CDR3 consists of 15 residues. Deletions cut 3 bases from V and 5 bases from J, with 17 bases between. Germline V gene sequence: CDR1 DFQATT, CDR2 SNEGSKA (reference sequence). CDR3 loop: CSASLVAALDNEQFF. CDR3 sequence (DNA): TGCAGTGCTAGCCTCGTAGCGGCCCTAGACAATGAGCAGTTCTTC.

This chain uses TRBV10-3 with TRBJ1-1; D is unclear. Deletions cut 0 bases from V and 6 bases from J, with 11 bases between. The CDR3 length is 14 residues. Germline values: CDR1 ENHRY, CDR2 SYGVKD. The CDR3 nucleotides read TGTGCCATCAGTGAGTCTCAAGGGAGGCCTGAAGCTTTCTTT. Residues: CAISESQGRPEAFF.

The chain has TRBV5-1 and TRBJ2-4, with D possibly matching TRBD2 (6 bases). Germline-derived CDR1 and CDR2 are SGHRS and YFSETQ. The CDR3 totals 13 residues. The V gene lost 1 base and the J gene lost 6 bases, with 8 bases spanning the gap. DNA for the CDR3: TGCGCCAGCAGCTTGCAGGGAGGAAACATTCAGTACTTC. Translation: CASSLQGGNIQYF.

This clonotype was observed a single time. The J gene is TRBJ1-2, the V gene TRBV2; D not certain. Trimming stripped 6 bases from V and 4 bases from J, with 9 bases between. Germline CDR1 SNHLY, CDR2 FYNNEI. This CDR3 spans 12 amino acids. CDR3 DNA: TGTGCCAGCAGCGACAAGATCTATGGCTACACCTTC. Protein product: CASSDKIYGYTF.

The V and J genes are TRBV20-1 and TRBJ1-1, with a tentative D call TRBD1 (6 bases). Germline lookup yields CDR1 DFQATT and CDR2 SNEGSKA (reference sequence). The V end lost 6 bases, the J end lost 0 bases, and 14 bases lay between the germline ends. There are 14 residues in the CDR3. The CDR3 reads CSARTGQMNTEAFF. CDR3 DNA: TGCAGTGCAAGAACTGGACAGATGAACACTGAAGCTTTCTTT.

The chain is built from TRBV18 and TRBJ2-2, with D possibly TRBD1 on 6 matching bases. This CDR3 is 16 amino acids long. The germline gives CDR1 KGHSH, CDR2 LQKENI. V lost 2 bases, J lost 1 base, and 11 bases lay in between. DNA of the CDR3: TGTGCCAGCTCACCAAGGACAGTGATGAACACCGGGGAGCTGTTTTTT. It codes for CASSPRTVMNTGELFF.

This clonotype came up once. The rearrangement uses TRBV5-1 and TRBJ2-3; no definite D call. Between the trimmed V and J ends, which lost 0 bases and 1 base, there was a span of 6 bases. CDR1 and CDR2 (germline): SGHRS, YFSETQ. The CDR3 loop spans 14 amino acids. CDR3 sequence reads: CASSLAVGTDTQYF. CDR3 DNA sequence: TGCGCCAGCAGCTTGGCGGTCGGCACAGATACGCAGTATTTT.

In its sample, this clonotype was seen once. This chain uses TRBV19 with TRBJ1-1; the D gene is possibly TRBD1 (5 bases). The V end was cut by 4 bases, the J end by 1 base, with 13 bases between. Germline V gives CDR1 LNHDA, CDR2 SQIVND (reference sequence). The CDR3 totals 15 residues. The CDR3 region is CASSTPDGTNTEAFF. In nucleotides, the CDR3 is TGTGCCAGTAGTACCCCCGACGGGACGAACACTGAAGCTTTCTTT.

The J gene is TRBJ1-1, the V gene TRBV29-1; TRBD1 agrees at 10 bases. The CDR3 consists of 11 residues. Germline CDR1 is SQVTM and CDR2 is ANQGSEA. With 7 bases clipped from V and 5 bases from J, the junction kept 1 base outside the gene matches. The chain's CDR3 is CSEGQGTEAFF. The CDR3 DNA follows: TGCAGCGAGGGACAGGGGACTGAAGCTTTCTTT.

This chain uses TRBV25-1 with TRBJ2-4, with no clear D. The V end lost 3 bases, the J end lost 8 bases, and 8 bases lay between the germline ends. The CDR3 sequence is 12 residues long. CDR1 and CDR2 (germline): MGHDK, SYGVNS. The CDR3 region has the DNA TGTGCCAGCAGTGAGTACGGAGACATTCAGTACTTC. Translating gives CASSEYGDIQYF.

The chain joins TRBV27 to TRBJ2-7, with D perhaps TRBD1 (5 bases). The V end was cut by 2 bases, the J end by 2 bases, with 10 bases between. Germline V gene sequence: CDR1 MNHEY, CDR2 SMNVEV (reference sequence). The CDR3 is made up of 14 amino acids. The CDR3 loop is CASSLQGRTYEQYF. The DNA of the CDR3 is TGTGCCAGCAGTTTACAGGGTCGCACCTACGAGCAGTACTTC.

This sequence joins TRBV7-2 and TRBJ2-7; the D gene is possibly TRBD2 (6 bases). Trimming pared 5 bases from V and 2 bases from J, leaving 16 bases between. CDR1 is SGHTA, CDR2 FQGNSA, per germline. This CDR3 comprises 15 residues. Written as DNA, the CDR3 is TGTGCCAGCAGCCCATGGGCGGGAACTACCTACGAGCAGTACTTC. This codes for CASSPWAGTTYEQYF.

This chain joins TRBV7-2 and TRBJ2-7; either TRBD1 or TRBD2 may supply D (6 bases each). The CDR3 length is 14 residues. Germline V CDR1 and CDR2: SGHTA, FQGNSA. The germline V and J ends were trimmed by 6 bases and 3 bases, with 15 bases remaining between them. CDR3 sequence reads: CASSRGEEVYEQYF. DNA of the CDR3: TGTGCCAGCAGTAGGGGGGAGGAGGTCTACGAGCAGTACTTC.

This clonotype is a singleton in its sample. The chain combines TRBV7-9 with TRBJ1-3, with D unresolved. Germline assignment: CDR1 SEHNR and CDR2 FQNEAQ (reference sequence). V was pared by 1 base and J by 6 bases, with 7 bases between. The CDR3 spans 13 residues. This CDR3 reads CASSLVVENTIYF. CDR3 bases: TGTGCCAGCAGCTTAGTTGTCGAAAACACCATATATTTT.

CDR3 nucleotide sequence: TGTGCCAGCAGCCAAGAACAGGGAGGGACTAGCGGGAATTCGGATACGCAGTATTTT. It yields the protein CASSQEQGGTSGNSDTQYF. The chain has TRBV3-1 and TRBJ2-3, with 13 positions matching TRBD2. This CDR3 region has 19 residues. V was pared by 0 bases and J by 6 bases, with 12 bases of the junction left unmatched. Germline V lookup: CDR1 LGHDT, CDR2 YNNKEL (reference sequence).